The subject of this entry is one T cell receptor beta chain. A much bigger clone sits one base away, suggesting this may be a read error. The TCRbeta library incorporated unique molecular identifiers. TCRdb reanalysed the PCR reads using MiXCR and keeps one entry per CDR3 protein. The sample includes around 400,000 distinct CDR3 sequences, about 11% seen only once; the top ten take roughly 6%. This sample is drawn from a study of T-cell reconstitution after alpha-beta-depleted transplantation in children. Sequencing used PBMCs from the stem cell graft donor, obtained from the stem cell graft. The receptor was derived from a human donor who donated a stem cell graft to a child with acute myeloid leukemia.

CDR3 DNA: TGCGCCAGCAGCCAACGGACAGGGATGGAGAGCGAGCAGTACTTC. This sequence encodes CASSQRTGMESEQYF. This chain joins TRBV4-1 and TRBJ2-7; 8 bases map to TRBD1. This CDR3 has 15 residues. V dropped 2 bases and J dropped 6; count of bases not matched to a gene: 9. CDR1 is MGHRA and CDR2 is YSYEKL in the germline V gene.